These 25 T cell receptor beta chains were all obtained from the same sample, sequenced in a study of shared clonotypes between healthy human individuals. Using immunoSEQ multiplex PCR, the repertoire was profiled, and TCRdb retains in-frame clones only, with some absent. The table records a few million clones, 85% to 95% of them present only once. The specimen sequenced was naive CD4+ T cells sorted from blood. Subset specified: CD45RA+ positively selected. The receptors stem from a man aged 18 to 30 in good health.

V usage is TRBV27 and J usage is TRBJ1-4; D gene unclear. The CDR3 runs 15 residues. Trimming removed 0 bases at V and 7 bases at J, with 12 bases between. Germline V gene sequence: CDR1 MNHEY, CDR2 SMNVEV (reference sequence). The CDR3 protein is CASSLSPVISEKLFF. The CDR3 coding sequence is TGTGCCAGCAGTTTATCCCCAGTTATTTCTGAAAAACTGTTTTTT.

The CDR3 loop is CERPKEQQFF. The CDR3 DNA is TGTGAACGGCCGAAGGAGCAGCAGTTCTTC. The chain links TRBV10-3 to TRBJ2-1; D is undetermined. Germline CDR1 and CDR2: ENHRY and SYGVKD. The CDR3 is made up of 10 amino acids.

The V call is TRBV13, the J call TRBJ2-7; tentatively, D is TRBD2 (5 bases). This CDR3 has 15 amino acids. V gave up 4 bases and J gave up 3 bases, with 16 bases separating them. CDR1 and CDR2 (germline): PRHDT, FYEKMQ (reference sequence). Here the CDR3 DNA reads TGTGCCAGCAGCTCCGGGGAGACGGACTTCTACGAGCAGTACTTC. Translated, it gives CASSSGETDFYEQYF.

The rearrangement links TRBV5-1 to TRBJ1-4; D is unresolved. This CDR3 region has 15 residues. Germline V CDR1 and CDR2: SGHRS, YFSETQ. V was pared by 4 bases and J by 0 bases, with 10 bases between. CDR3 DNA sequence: TGCGCCAGCAGCAGTACAGCCGCAACTAATGAAAAACTGTTTTTT. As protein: CASSSTAATNEKLFF.

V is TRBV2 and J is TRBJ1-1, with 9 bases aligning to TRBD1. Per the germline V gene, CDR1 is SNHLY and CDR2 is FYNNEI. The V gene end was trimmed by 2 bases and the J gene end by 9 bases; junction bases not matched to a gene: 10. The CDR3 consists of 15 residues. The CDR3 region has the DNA TGTGCCAGCAGTGAATTCTTCATGGACAGGGGAAAAGCTTTCTTT. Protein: CASSEFFMDRGKAFF.

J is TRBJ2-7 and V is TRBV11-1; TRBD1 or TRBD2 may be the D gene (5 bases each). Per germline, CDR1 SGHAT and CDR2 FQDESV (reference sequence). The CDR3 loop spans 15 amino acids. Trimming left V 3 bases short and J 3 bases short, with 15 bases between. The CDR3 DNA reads TGTGCCAGCAGCTTGAACAACTGGGGGAACTACGAGCAGTACTTC. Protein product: CASSLNNWGNYEQYF.

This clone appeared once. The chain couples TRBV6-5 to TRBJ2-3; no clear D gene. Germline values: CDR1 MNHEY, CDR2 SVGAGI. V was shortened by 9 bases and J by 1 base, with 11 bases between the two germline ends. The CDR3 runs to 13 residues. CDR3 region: CASVGPGTDTQYF. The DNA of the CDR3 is TGTGCCAGTGTAGGCCCCGGCACAGATACGCAGTATTTT.

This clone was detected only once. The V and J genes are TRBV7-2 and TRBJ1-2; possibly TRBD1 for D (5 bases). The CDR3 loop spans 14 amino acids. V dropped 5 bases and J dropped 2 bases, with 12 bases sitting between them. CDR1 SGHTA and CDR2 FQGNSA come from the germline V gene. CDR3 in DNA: TGTGCCAGCAGCCGTTCGGGACTGAACTATGGCTACACCTTC. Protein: CASSRSGLNYGYTF.

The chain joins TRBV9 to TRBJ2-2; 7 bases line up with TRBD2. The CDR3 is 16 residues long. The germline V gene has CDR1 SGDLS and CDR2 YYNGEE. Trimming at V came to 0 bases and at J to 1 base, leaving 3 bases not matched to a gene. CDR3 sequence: CASSVAGGKNTGELFF. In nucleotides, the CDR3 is TGTGCCAGCAGCGTAGCGGGGGGTAAGAACACCGGGGAGCTGTTTTTT.

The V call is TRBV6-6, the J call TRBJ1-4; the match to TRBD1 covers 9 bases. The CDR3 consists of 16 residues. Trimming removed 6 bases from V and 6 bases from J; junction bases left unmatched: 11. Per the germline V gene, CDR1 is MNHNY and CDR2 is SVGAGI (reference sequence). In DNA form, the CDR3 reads TGTGCCAGCAGGGGGGGACAGGGCGGTGTGTATGAAAAACTGTTTTTT. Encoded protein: CASRGGQGGVYEKLFF.

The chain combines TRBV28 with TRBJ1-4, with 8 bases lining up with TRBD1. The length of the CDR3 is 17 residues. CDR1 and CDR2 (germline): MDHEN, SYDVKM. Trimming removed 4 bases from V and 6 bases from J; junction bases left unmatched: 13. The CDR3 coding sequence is TGTGCCAGCAGTTCATCCTCGCCACAGGGGGAGTATGAAAAACTGTTTTTT. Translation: CASSSSSPQGEYEKLFF.

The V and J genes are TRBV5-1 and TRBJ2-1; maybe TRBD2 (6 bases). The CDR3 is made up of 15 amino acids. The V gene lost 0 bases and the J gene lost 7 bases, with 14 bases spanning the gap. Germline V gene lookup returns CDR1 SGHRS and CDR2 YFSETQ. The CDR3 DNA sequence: TGCGCCAGCAGCTTGGCGGGGGTAGCGATGAATGAGCAGTTCTTC. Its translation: CASSLAGVAMNEQFF.

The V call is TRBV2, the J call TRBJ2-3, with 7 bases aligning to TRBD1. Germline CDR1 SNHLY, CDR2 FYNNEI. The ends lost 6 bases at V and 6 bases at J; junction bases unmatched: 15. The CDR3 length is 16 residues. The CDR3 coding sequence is TGTGCCAGCAGATTAGGACAGGTGGGGGTCGGGGATACGCAGTATTTT. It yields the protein CASRLGQVGVGDTQYF.

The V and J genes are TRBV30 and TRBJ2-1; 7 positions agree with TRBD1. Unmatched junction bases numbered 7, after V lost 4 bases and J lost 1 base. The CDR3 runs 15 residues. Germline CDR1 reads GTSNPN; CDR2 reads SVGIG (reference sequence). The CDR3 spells CAWTTNRGSYNEQFF. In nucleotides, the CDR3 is TGTGCCTGGACTACAAACAGGGGATCCTACAATGAGCAGTTCTTC.

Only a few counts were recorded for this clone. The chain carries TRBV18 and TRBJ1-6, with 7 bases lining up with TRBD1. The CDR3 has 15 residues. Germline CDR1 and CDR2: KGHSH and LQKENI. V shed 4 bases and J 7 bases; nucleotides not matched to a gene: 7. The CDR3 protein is CASSLLGTVNSPLHF. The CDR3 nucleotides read TGTGCCAGCTCACTTCTGGGGACAGTCAATTCACCCCTCCACTTT. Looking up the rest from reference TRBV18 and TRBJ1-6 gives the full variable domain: NAGVMQNPRHLVRRRGQEARLRCSPMKGHSHVYWYRQLPEEGLKFMVYLQKENIIDESGMPKERFSAEFPKEGPSILRIQQVVRGDSAAYFCASSLLGTVNSPLHFGNGTRLTVT.

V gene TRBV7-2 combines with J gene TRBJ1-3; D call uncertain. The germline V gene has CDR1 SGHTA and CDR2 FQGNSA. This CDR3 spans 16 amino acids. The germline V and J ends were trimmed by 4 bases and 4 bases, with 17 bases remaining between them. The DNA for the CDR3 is TGTGCCAGCAGCTCCGGGCCTCACATATCAGGAAACACCATATATTTT. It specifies CASSSGPHISGNTIYF. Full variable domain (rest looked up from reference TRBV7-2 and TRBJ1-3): GAGVSQSPSNKVTEKGKDVELRCDPISGHTALYWYRQSLGQGLEFLIYFQGNSAPDKSGLPSDRFSAERTGGSVSTLTIQRTQQEDSAVYLCASSSGPHISGNTIYFGEGSWLTVV.

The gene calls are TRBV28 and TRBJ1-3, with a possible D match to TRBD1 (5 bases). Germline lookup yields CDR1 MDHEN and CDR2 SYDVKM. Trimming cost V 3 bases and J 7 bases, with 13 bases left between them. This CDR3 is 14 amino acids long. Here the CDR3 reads CASSLRMEGNTIYF. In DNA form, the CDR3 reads TGTGCCAGCAGTTTGAGGATGGAGGGGAACACCATATATTTT.

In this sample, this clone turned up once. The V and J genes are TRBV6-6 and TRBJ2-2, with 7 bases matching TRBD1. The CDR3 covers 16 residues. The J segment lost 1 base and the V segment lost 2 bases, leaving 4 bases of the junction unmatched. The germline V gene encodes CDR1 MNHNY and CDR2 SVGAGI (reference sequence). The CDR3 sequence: CASSYPRDRNTGELFF. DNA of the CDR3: TGTGCCAGCAGTTACCCCCGGGACAGGAACACCGGGGAGCTGTTTTTT.

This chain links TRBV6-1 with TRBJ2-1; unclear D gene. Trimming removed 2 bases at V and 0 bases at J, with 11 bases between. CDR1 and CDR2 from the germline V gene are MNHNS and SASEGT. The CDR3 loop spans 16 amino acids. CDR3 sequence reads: CASSETPDRSYNEQFF. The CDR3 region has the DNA TGTGCCAGCAGTGAAACCCCGGATCGCTCCTACAATGAGCAGTTCTTC.

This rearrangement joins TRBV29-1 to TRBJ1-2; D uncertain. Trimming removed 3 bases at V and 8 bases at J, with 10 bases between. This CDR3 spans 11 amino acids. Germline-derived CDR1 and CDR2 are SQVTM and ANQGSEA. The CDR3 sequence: CSVDPGGGYTF. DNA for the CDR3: TGCAGCGTTGACCCAGGAGGGGGCTACACCTTC.

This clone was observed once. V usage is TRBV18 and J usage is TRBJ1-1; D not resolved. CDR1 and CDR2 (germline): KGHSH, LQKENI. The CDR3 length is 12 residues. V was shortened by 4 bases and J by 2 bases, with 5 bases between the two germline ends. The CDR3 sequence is CASSQYNTEAFF. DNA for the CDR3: TGTGCCAGCTCACAATACAACACTGAAGCTTTCTTT.

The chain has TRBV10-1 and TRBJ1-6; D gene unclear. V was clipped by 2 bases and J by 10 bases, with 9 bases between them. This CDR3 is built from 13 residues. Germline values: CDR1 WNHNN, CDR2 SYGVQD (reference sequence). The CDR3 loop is CASSEGSLSPLHF. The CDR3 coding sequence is TGCGCCAGCAGTGAGGGCAGTTTGTCACCCCTCCACTTT.

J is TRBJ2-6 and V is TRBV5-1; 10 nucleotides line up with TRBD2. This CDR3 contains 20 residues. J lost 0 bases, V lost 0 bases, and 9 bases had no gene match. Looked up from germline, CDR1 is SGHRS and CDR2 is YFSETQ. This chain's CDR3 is CASSLGTSGTPLSGANVLTF. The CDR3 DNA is TGCGCCAGCAGCTTGGGGACTAGCGGAACTCCCCTCTCTGGGGCCAACGTCCTGACTTTC.

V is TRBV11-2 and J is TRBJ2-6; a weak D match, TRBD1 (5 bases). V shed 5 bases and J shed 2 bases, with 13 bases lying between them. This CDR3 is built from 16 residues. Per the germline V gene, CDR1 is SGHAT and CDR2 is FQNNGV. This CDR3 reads CASSKFGQPGANVLTF. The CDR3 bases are TGTGCCAGCAGCAAATTCGGACAACCTGGGGCCAACGTCCTGACTTTC.

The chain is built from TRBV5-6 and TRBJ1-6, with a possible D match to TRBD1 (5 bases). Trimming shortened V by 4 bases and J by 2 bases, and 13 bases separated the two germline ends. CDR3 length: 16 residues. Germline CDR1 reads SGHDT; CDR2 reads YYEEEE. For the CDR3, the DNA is TGTGCCAGCAGCCACGACAGAAACACCTATAATTCACCCCTCCACTTT. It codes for CASSHDRNTYNSPLHF.